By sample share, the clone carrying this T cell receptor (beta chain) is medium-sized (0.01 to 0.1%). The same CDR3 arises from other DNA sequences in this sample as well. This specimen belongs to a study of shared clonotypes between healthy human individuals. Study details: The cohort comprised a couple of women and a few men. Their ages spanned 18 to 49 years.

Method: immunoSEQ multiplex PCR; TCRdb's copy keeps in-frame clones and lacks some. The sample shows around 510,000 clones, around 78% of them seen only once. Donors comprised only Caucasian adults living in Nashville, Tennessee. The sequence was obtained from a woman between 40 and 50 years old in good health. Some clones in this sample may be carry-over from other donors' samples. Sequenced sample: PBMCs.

The CDR3 reads CASSVQAGGYNEQFF. DNA for the CDR3: TGTGCCAGCAGCGTGCAAGCGGGAGGATACAATGAGCAGTTCTTC. J is TRBJ2-1 and V is TRBV11-2, with 9 bases lining up with TRBD2. V lost 5 bases to trimming and J lost 4 bases; unmatched junction nucleotides: 6. The length of the CDR3 is 15 residues. The V gene's germline CDR1 is SGHAT and CDR2 FQNNGV.